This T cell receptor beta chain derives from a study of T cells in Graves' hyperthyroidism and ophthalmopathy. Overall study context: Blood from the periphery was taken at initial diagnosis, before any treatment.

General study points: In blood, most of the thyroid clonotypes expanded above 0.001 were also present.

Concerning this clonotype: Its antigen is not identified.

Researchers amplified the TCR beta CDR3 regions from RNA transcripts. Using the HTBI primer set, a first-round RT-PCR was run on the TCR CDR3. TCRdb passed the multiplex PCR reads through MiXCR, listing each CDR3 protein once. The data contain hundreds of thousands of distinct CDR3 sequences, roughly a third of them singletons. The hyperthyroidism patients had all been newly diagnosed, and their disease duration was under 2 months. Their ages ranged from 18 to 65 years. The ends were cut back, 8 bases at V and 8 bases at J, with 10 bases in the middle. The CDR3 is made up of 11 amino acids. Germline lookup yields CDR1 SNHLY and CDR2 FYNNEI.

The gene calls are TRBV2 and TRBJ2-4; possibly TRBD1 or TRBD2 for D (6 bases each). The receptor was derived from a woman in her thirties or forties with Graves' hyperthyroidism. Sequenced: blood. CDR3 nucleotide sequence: TGTGCCAGCGCGAGGGGGGACATTCAGTACTTC. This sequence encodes CASARGDIQYF.